Here is one T cell receptor beta chain with its context. No antigen is known for it. This specimen belongs to a study of T-cell memory formation after mild COVID-19. The overall study: Most TCR clusters belonged to a single donor.

5'RACE, which relied on constant-segment primers, yielded TCR alpha and TCR beta cDNA libraries carrying sample barcodes and UMIs. TCRdb re-called the 5' RACE reads with MiXCR, one entry per CDR3 protein. This table holds 400,000 to 500,000 distinct CDR3 sequences, roughly 18% found once. The germline V gene encodes CDR1 LGHNA and CDR2 YNFKEQ. The CDR3 extends over 14 amino acids. J lost 7 bases, V lost 3 bases, and 6 bases had no gene match. Study-level results: Balance between CD4 and CD8 was seen in clones contracting day 15 to 85, and a CD4+ lean was seen in later expanders. Nothing showed for sure that second-wave clones peaking on day 37 were SARS-CoV-2 specific.

Sequencing input: PBMCs or a T cell subset sorted from them (not recorded which). The chain employs TRBV4-2 and TRBJ2-1, with 7 bases matching TRBD1. This clonotype was obtained from a man aged 18 to 35 who had mild COVID-19 (a few samples of this study predate the infection). Cell type and time point are not known. In DNA form, the CDR3 reads TGTGCCAGCAGCCAGCTACAGGGGACAAATGAGCAGTTCTTC. Residues: CASSQLQGTNEQFF.